This entry concerns a single T cell receptor (beta chain). Its antigen is unknown. Alongside a J-beta primer mix, a sample-barcoded 5' primer served in a second PCR lasting about 7 to 11 cycles. Each cDNA molecule was tagged by a template-switch adaptor that had 12 random nucleotides. Researchers report that each sample yielded at least 2.5 million CDR3-containing paired-end reads. TCRdb independently ran MiXCR on the 5' RACE reads; one entry per CDR3 protein. The repertoire holds some 670,000 distinct CDR3 sequences, under 65% seen once, with 13% in the top ten. This entry belongs to a study of blood T cells in healthy people across ages. Study conclusions and caveats: There was no known CMV status for donors, so expanded clonotype changes were possibly confounded. A greater number of naive CD4+ cells and higher diversity distinguished long-lived donors from aged donors.

The CDR3 loop spans 15 amino acids. Trimming pared 3 bases from V and 6 bases from J, leaving 14 bases between. Germline V gene sequence: CDR1 MDHEN, CDR2 SYDVKM. Material for sequencing was blood. The source of this sequence is a woman of 80 years or more in good health. This chain uses TRBV28 with TRBJ1-4; D is perhaps TRBD1 (5 bases). The CDR3 bases are TGTGCCAGCAGTTTGACCACCATAGGGGATGAAAAACTGTTTTTT. This sequence encodes CASSLTTIGDEKLFF.